The present TCR beta chain was sequenced within a study of beta chain bispecific antibodies for T cell cancers. Study-level points and caveats: In these mixed samples, most targeted TRBV reads derived from the leukemia cell line.

Clonotypes were quantified using unique molecular identifier barcodes. MiXCR was run by TCRdb on the 5' RACE reads, yielding one entry per CDR3 protein. Among some 17,000 distinct CDR3 sequences listed, approximately 2.2% were seen once. Blood mononuclear cells were expanded for around three days using either OKT3 anti-CD3 antibody or CD3/CD28 beads. This clonotype was seen at least ten times. Its antigen is not known. With 3 bases removed from V and 11 bases from J, the gap between germline ends came to 18 bases. The CDR3 is made up of 14 amino acids. Germline CDR1 SGDLS, CDR2 YYNGEE. This receptor was taken from a human donor in good health. Some clones in this sample may be carry-over from other donors' samples. The sequencing sample was made of healthy donor T cells cultured with leukemia cells. V usage is TRBV9 and J usage is TRBJ2-1; tentatively, D is TRBD1 or TRBD2 (5 bases each). This chain's CDR3 is CASSAIRDGKKQFF. CDR3 nucleotide sequence: TGTGCCAGCAGCGCCATTCGGGACGGAAAAAAGCAGTTCTTC. Looking up the rest from reference TRBV9 and TRBJ2-1 gives the full variable domain: DSGVTQTPKHLITATGQRVTLRCSPRSGDLSVYWYQQSLDQGLQFLIQYYNGEERAKGNILERFSAQQFPDLHSELNLSSLELGDSALYFCASSAIRDGKKQFFGPGTRLTVL.